These 20 T cell receptor beta chains share one sample of origin, sequenced in a study of beta chain features in type 1 diabetes (dated by TCRdb to 2017 to 2018). Library preparation used the immunoSEQ multiplex PCR assay. The entire amount of isolated RNA was reverse transcribed using the High Capacity cDNA Reverse Transcription Kit, so the sequenced TCRB transcripts were expressed ones. The table was pulled from immuneACCESS by TCRdb, which kept in-frame rearrangements only. Such tables lose some clones; where checked, under half of the loss comes from unresolved V genes, and the rest has no known cause. In this sample the table shows around 280,000 clones, approximately 8% of which occur a single time. Of the sample, roughly 1% falls within the top ten clones. The sequencing input was central memory CD4+ T cells from blood. These receptors came from a woman in her late teens or twenties in good health.

The gene calls are TRBV11-3 and TRBJ2-1; tentatively, D is TRBD2 (6 bases). Germline CDR1 is SGHNT and CDR2 is YENEEA. The V end was cut by 5 bases, the J end by 5 bases, with 16 bases between. The CDR3 totals 15 residues. DNA for the CDR3: TGTGCCAGCAGCCCTCGGGTCGCGGGGAACAATGAGCAGTTCTTC. Translating gives CASSPRVAGNNEQFF. Full variable domain (outside the CDR3, taken from reference TRBV11-3 and TRBJ2-1): EAGVVQSPRYKIIEKKQPVAFWCNPISGHNTLYWYLQNLGQGPELLIRYENEEAVDDSQLPKDRFSAERLKGVDSTLKIQPAELGDSAVYLCASSPRVAGNNEQFFGPGTRLTVL.

The chain joins TRBV7-9 to TRBJ1-4; 10 nucleotides match TRBD1. Germline-derived CDR1 and CDR2 are SEHNR and FQNEAQ (reference sequence). V lost 4 bases, J lost 8 bases, and 10 bases stayed unmatched. The CDR3 covers 16 residues. CDR3 DNA: TGTGCCAGCAGCTGGCCAGACAGGGGGCGTCAGGAAAAACTGTTTTTT. This sequence encodes CASSWPDRGRQEKLFF.

The CDR3: CASSSYSETQYF. The CDR3 region has the DNA TGTGCCAGCAGCTCCTATTCAGAGACCCAGTACTTC. J is TRBJ2-5 and V is TRBV7-9; D remains unclear. This CDR3 comprises 12 residues. The V and J ends lost 4 bases and 4 bases respectively, with 7 bases between them. Germline loops: CDR1 SEHNR, CDR2 FQNEAQ (reference sequence).

This rearrangement joins TRBV6-5 to TRBJ2-1, with D unresolved. CDR3 size: 13 residues. V was clipped by 6 bases and J by 5 bases, with 11 bases between them. The germline gives CDR1 MNHEY, CDR2 SVGAGI. CDR3: CASRSDGDNEQFF. In nucleotides, the CDR3 is TGTGCCAGCAGGTCCGACGGCGACAATGAGCAGTTCTTC.

The V gene is TRBV19, the J gene TRBJ2-5; TRBD1 aligns across 7 bases. The CDR3 spans 15 residues. Germline V lookup: CDR1 LNHDA, CDR2 SQIVND (reference sequence). With 5 bases clipped from V and 2 bases from J, the junction kept 8 bases outside the gene matches. DNA for the CDR3: TGTGCCAGTAGTCTAGGGACAGCTAGGCAAGAGACCCAGTACTTC. Translation gives CASSLGTARQETQYF.

The chain is built from TRBV9 and TRBJ2-1; D remains unclear. V shed 0 bases and J shed 6 bases, with 19 bases lying between them. The CDR3 has 17 amino acids. The germline CDR1 and CDR2 sequences are SGDLS and YYNGEE. CDR3 nucleotides: TGTGCCAGCAGCGTAGTGGTGGGCAGTCCAACTATCAATGAGCAGTTCTTC. It is translated as CASSVVVGSPTINEQFF.

This clone appeared a few times. The sample has other DNA sequences that encode this CDR3 too. The CDR3 spells CASSLDRRTDTQYF. The CDR3 DNA reads TGTGCCAGCAGCTTAGACAGACGCACAGATACGCAGTATTTT. The V and J genes are TRBV7-2 and TRBJ2-3; D uncertain. CDR3 length equals 14 residues. Looked up from germline, CDR1 is SGHTA and CDR2 is FQGNSA. Trimming removed 1 base from V and 1 base from J, with 6 bases in between.

This clone was counted a few times. The chain is built from TRBV5-1 and TRBJ1-1; D might be TRBD1 (6 bases). Trimming shortened V by 4 bases and J by 5 bases, and 12 bases separated the two germline ends. This CDR3 is 13 amino acids long. CDR1 is SGHRS, CDR2 YFSETQ, per germline. In nucleotides, the CDR3 is TGCGCCAGCAGCGCGGGGGCGACAACTGAAGCTTTCTTT. It codes for CASSAGATTEAFF. The full variable domain, completed using reference TRBV5-1 and TRBJ1-1, is KAGVTQTPRYLIKTRGQQVTLSCSPISGHRSVSWYQQTPGQGLQFLFEYFSETQRNKGNFPGRFSGRQFSNSRSEMNVSTLELGDSALYLCASSAGATTEAFFGQGTRLTVV.

This clone came up a few times. The rearrangement links TRBV7-9 to TRBJ2-1; tentative D call: TRBD2 (6 bases). The CDR3 loop spans 17 amino acids. Germline CDR1 reads SEHNR; CDR2 reads FQNEAQ (reference sequence). The germline V and J ends were trimmed by 5 bases and 0 bases, with 17 bases remaining between them. CDR3 residues: CASSSTGAGSSYNEQFF. In DNA, the CDR3 is TGTGCCAGCAGCAGCACCGGCGCGGGAAGCTCCTACAATGAGCAGTTCTTC.

By sample fraction, this clone is medium-sized. The V gene is TRBV28, the J gene TRBJ2-7, with 7 bases identical to TRBD1. This CDR3 has 14 residues. Germline CDR1 and CDR2: MDHEN and SYDVKM. The J segment lost 0 bases and the V segment lost 5 bases, leaving 4 bases of the junction unmatched. This CDR3 is CASSLSGGSYEQYV. CDR3 DNA sequence: TGTGCCAGCAGTCTTTCAGGGGGCTCCTACGAGCAGTACGTC.

The chain couples TRBV4-1 to TRBJ2-1, with D uncertain. The CDR3 is 18 residues long. V lost 1 base and J lost 4, with 20 bases in between. The germline CDR1 and CDR2 sequences are MGHRA and YSYEKL. CDR3 protein: CASSQGRSARRAYNEQFF. In nucleotides, the CDR3 is TGCGCCAGCAGCCAAGGTCGTAGTGCGAGACGGGCTTACAATGAGCAGTTCTTC.

This clone has at least ten counts. The chain recombines TRBV5-4 with TRBJ2-6, with 10 bases that match TRBD1. The germline V gene has CDR1 SGHNT and CDR2 YYREEE (reference sequence). CDR3 length: 19 residues. With 3 bases clipped from V and 0 bases from J, the junction kept 9 bases outside the gene matches. CDR3: CASSSAGQGVFSGANVLTF. In DNA form, the CDR3 reads TGTGCCAGCAGCTCAGCTGGACAGGGGGTTTTCTCTGGGGCCAACGTCCTGACTTTC.

This clone has a handful of counts. This sequence joins TRBV5-6 and TRBJ1-2; no definite D call. Deletions cut 4 bases from V and 4 bases from J, with 14 bases between. CDR3 length: 14 residues. Germline V gives CDR1 SGHDT, CDR2 YYEEEE. CDR3: CASSTIGEFYGYTF. The CDR3 coding sequence is TGTGCCAGCAGCACCATTGGGGAATTCTATGGCTACACCTTC.

Many counts were recorded for this clone. The chain combines TRBV19 with TRBJ2-3, with 9 nucleotides matching TRBD2. Germline V CDR1 and CDR2: LNHDA, SQIVND (reference sequence). CDR3 length: 16 amino acids. The trim removed 6 bases at V and 4 bases at J, leaving 11 bases unmatched. CDR3 sequence: CASSWVAGGGPDTQYF. Written as DNA, the CDR3 is TGTGCCAGTAGCTGGGTGGCGGGAGGGGGACCAGATACGCAGTATTTT.

The genes are TRBV19 and TRBJ1-1; D not resolved. The CDR3 spans 17 residues. V was pared by 5 bases and J by 0 bases, with 19 bases between. CDR1 and CDR2 from the germline V gene are LNHDA and SQIVND (reference sequence). CDR3 DNA sequence: TGTGCCAGTAGTGCCCGCTCGGTGGCTCCGATGAACACTGAAGCTTTCTTT. Its protein product is CASSARSVAPMNTEAFF. Variable domain in full (rest from reference TRBV19 and TRBJ1-1): DGGITQSPKYLFRKEGQNVTLSCEQNLNHDAMYWYRQDPGQGLRLIYYSQIVNDFQKGDIAEGYSVSREKKESFPLTVTSAQKNPTAFYLCASSARSVAPMNTEAFFGQGTRLTVV.

This clone was seen ten or more times. This chain joins TRBV25-1 and TRBJ1-4, with no clear D. This CDR3 is 10 amino acids long. The germline V gene encodes CDR1 MGHDK and CDR2 SYGVNS. V shed 3 bases and J shed 7 bases, with 0 bases lying between them. The CDR3 here is CASSDEKLFF. The CDR3 DNA follows: TGTGCCAGCAGTGATGAAAAACTGTTTTTT.

The J gene is TRBJ2-1, the V gene TRBV5-6, with 12 bases matching TRBD2. With 4 bases clipped from V and 6 bases from J, the junction kept 5 bases outside the gene matches. The CDR3 runs 15 residues. The V gene's germline CDR1 is SGHDT and CDR2 YYEEEE. The CDR3 reads CASSRTSGDRNEQFF. Here the CDR3 DNA reads TGTGCCAGCAGCCGGACTAGCGGGGACCGCAATGAGCAGTTCTTC.

This clone turned up a few times. At one end the junction does not follow the germline gene, possibly because of a read error. The J gene is TRBJ2-3, the V gene TRBV4-1; the D is unclear. CDR1 MGHRA and CDR2 YSYEKL come from the germline V gene. CDR3 length equals 15 residues. DNA for the CDR3: TGTGCCAGCAGCCCACTACGTACCCTCACAGATACGCAGTATTTT. Its protein product is CASSPLRTLTDTQYF.

The genes are TRBV7-6 and TRBJ2-2; 13 bases agree with TRBD2. The CDR3 length is 16 residues. The V gene end was trimmed by 4 bases and the J gene end by 5 bases; junction bases not matched to a gene: 4. Germline V gene sequence: CDR1 SGHVS, CDR2 FNYEAQ. The CDR3 here is CASSYGTSGTTGELFF. In DNA, the CDR3 is TGTGCCAGCAGCTACGGGACTAGCGGGACAACCGGGGAGCTGTTTTTT.

In its sample, this clone was seen a few times. The chain uses TRBV6-5 and TRBJ1-4; D perhaps matches TRBD1 (5 bases). CDR1 is MNHEY and CDR2 is SVGAGI in the germline V gene. V dropped 2 bases and J dropped 8 bases, with 9 bases sitting between them. This CDR3 has 13 amino acids. The CDR3 nucleotides read TGTGCCAGCAGTTACGTACAGGCGGAAAAACTGTTTTTT. It is translated as CASSYVQAEKLFF.